These 22 T cell receptor beta chains share one sample of origin, sequenced in a study of blood T cell repertoires in COVID-19. Using immunoSEQ multiplex PCR, the repertoire was profiled, and TCRdb retains in-frame clones only, with some absent. This sample yields just over 60,000 clones, of which around 85% are seen a single time; roughly 20% belongs to the top ten. Sample: peripheral blood. These TCRs come from a woman aged 80 or older with active or convalescent COVID-19.

The chain couples TRBV6-6 to TRBJ1-2, with TRBD1 matching 12 bases. The CDR3 sequence is 13 residues long. V lost 5 bases to trimming and J lost 7 bases; unmatched junction nucleotides: 2. CDR1 MNHNY and CDR2 SVGAGI come from the germline V gene (reference sequence). The CDR3 loop is CASSRDRGPGYTF. The DNA of the CDR3 is TGTGCCAGCAGTAGGGACAGGGGGCCTGGCTACACCTTC.

V gene TRBV19 combines with J gene TRBJ1-2, with D uncertain. Trimming pared 3 bases from V and 6 bases from J, leaving 20 bases between. In germline, CDR1 is LNHDA, CDR2 SQIVND (reference sequence). The CDR3 runs 16 residues. The CDR3 nucleotides are TGTGCCAGTAGTATCGTACTCCGGGTCGGCAAGGATGGCTACACCTTC. Protein sequence: CASSIVLRVGKDGYTF.

The chain uses TRBV4-1 and TRBJ2-5; no definite D call. The CDR3 is 15 amino acids. V was cut by 0 bases and J by 5 bases, with 13 bases left in between. Per the germline V gene, CDR1 is MGHRA and CDR2 is YSYEKL. Here the CDR3 DNA reads TGCGCCAGCAGCCAAGATCTGGCGGTTGGGGAGACCCAGTACTTC. Translation gives CASSQDLAVGETQYF.

V and J are TRBV7-9 and TRBJ2-5; no clear D gene. Per the germline V gene, CDR1 is SEHNR and CDR2 is FQNEAQ (reference sequence). The CDR3 covers 14 residues. Trimming left V 0 bases short and J 3 bases short, with 8 bases between. The CDR3 spells CASSLAIREETQYF. CDR3 DNA sequence: TGTGCCAGCAGCTTAGCGATACGGGAAGAGACCCAGTACTTC.

The chain uses TRBV29-1 and TRBJ1-2; D is possibly TRBD1 (6 bases). The V end lost 6 bases, the J end lost 2 bases, and 13 bases lay between the germline ends. The CDR3 has 13 amino acids. CDR1 is SQVTM and CDR2 is ANQGSEA in the germline V gene. The CDR3 nucleotides are TGCAGCGTGAGGACAGCGACAAACTATGGCTACACCTTC. Its translation is CSVRTATNYGYTF.

This chain joins TRBV19 and TRBJ2-1, with D tentatively TRBD2 (7 bases). This CDR3 is built from 16 residues. V gave up 4 bases and J gave up 0 bases, with 13 bases separating them. Germline V lookup: CDR1 LNHDA, CDR2 SQIVND (reference sequence). CDR3 region: CASSKGRGGSYNEQFF. The CDR3 region has the DNA TGTGCCAGTAGTAAGGGGAGGGGGGGCTCCTACAATGAGCAGTTCTTC.

The genes are TRBV3-1 (or the pseudogene TRBV3-2) and TRBJ1-1, with 8 bases identical to TRBD1. The V gene's germline CDR1 is LGHDT and CDR2 YNNKEL (reference sequence). CDR3 length: 17 residues. V gave up 0 bases and J gave up 1 base; unmatched junction bases: 7. The CDR3: CASSQEVTGGKNTEAFF. CDR3 in DNA: TGTGCCAGCAGCCAAGAAGTAACAGGGGGAAAGAACACTGAAGCTTTCTTT.

The chain carries TRBV19 and TRBJ1-3; a possible D gene is TRBD1 (5 bases). CDR1 and CDR2 from the germline V gene are LNHDA and SQIVND (reference sequence). CDR3 size: 17 residues. The V end was cut by 6 bases, the J end by 2 bases, with 20 bases between. CDR3 loop: CASRIQGIGGTGNTIYF. The CDR3 DNA reads as TGTGCCAGTAGAATTCAGGGTATCGGAGGGACTGGAAACACCATATATTTT.

The chain carries TRBV7-9 and TRBJ1-2, with no clear D. The CDR3 spans 15 residues. CDR1 is SEHNR, CDR2 FQNEAQ, per germline (reference sequence). Between the trimmed V and J ends, which lost 2 bases and 2 bases, there was a span of 12 bases. CDR3: CASSLFTTFNYGYTF. DNA of the CDR3: TGTGCCAGCAGCTTATTTACTACATTCAACTATGGCTACACCTTC.

This clone was seen only a few times. This chain uses TRBV5-4 with TRBJ1-1, with D hard to call. Germline-derived CDR1 and CDR2 are SGHNT and YYREEE (reference sequence). Deletions cut 3 bases from V and 1 base from J, with 16 bases between. The CDR3 is 16 amino acids. In DNA form, the CDR3 reads TGTGCCAGCAGCTCTAGGACTAACGGTGGGAACACTGAAGCTTTCTTT. Protein: CASSSRTNGGNTEAFF. Using reference TRBV5-4 and TRBJ1-1 for the parts outside the CDR3, the full variable domain is ETGVTQSPTHLIKTRGQQVTLRCSSQSGHNTVSWYQQALGQGPQFIFQYYREEENGRGNFPPRFSGLQFPNYSSELNVNALELDDSALYLCASSSRTNGGNTEAFFGQGTRLTVV.

The V and J genes are TRBV30 and TRBJ2-1; 11 bases agree with TRBD1. From germline, CDR1 is GTSNPN and CDR2 SVGIG (reference sequence). The CDR3 covers 13 residues. Losses at the gene ends were 8 bases for V and 8 bases for J; bases not matched to a gene: 8. The CDR3 DNA follows: TGTGCCCGCCGGGGGACAGGGGGGCATGAGCAGTTCTTC. It is translated as CARRGTGGHEQFF.

The chain is built from TRBV21-1 and TRBJ1-1; the D call in the table, TRBD1, was not verified against the DNA. TRBV21-1 is termed a pseudogene. CDR3 length equals 20 residues. In DNA, the CDR3 is TGTGCCAGCAGCAAAGCAAGTGGGACAGGGGCGGGCTGTATGAACACTGAAGCTTTCTTT. This sequence encodes CASSKASGTGAGCMNTEAFF.

The chain is built from TRBV19 and TRBJ1-5; D is uncertain. There are 13 residues in the CDR3. V gave up 2 bases and J gave up 5 bases, with 7 bases separating them. Germline V lookup: CDR1 LNHDA, CDR2 SQIVND (reference sequence). This CDR3 reads CASSITLDQPQHF. Written as DNA, the CDR3 is TGTGCCAGTAGTATAACACTAGATCAGCCCCAGCATTTT.

This clone was seen more than once but under ten times. The chain uses TRBV5-1 and TRBJ1-5; possibly TRBD1 for D (5 bases). The CDR3 covers 17 residues. V lost 4 bases and J lost 3, with 20 bases in between. Germline values: CDR1 SGHRS, CDR2 YFSETQ. The CDR3 DNA sequence: TGCGCCAGCAGCAATAGCAGGGCCGGAGATTCCAATCAGCCCCAGCATTTT. Protein product: CASSNSRAGDSNQPQHF.

This sequence joins TRBV5-4 and TRBJ2-7, with D perhaps TRBD1 (5 bases). Germline V gene data show CDR1 as SGHNT and CDR2 as YYREEE (reference sequence). The ends were cut back, 2 bases at V and 0 bases at J, with 12 bases in the middle. The CDR3 has 15 amino acids. The CDR3, as DNA: TGTGCCAGCAGCTTCTTGACAGATTCCTCCTACGAGCAGTACTTC. Translated: CASSFLTDSSYEQYF.

This clone was seen a handful of times. The rearrangement links TRBV7-9 to TRBJ1-1, with D possibly being TRBD1 (6 bases). There are 14 residues in the CDR3. In germline, CDR1 is SEHNR, CDR2 FQNEAQ (reference sequence). Trimming pared 6 bases from V and 3 bases from J, leaving 14 bases between. The CDR3 DNA is TGTGCCAGCAGAGTGGGGGGGCGGGACACTGAAGCTTTCTTT. It is translated as CASRVGGRDTEAFF.

The DNA of the CDR3 is TGCGCCAGCAGGGACTGCGGGACAGGGGGCCTGGGATATGGCTACACCTTC. It yields the protein CASRDCGTGGLGYGYTF. The gene calls are TRBV10-1 and TRBJ1-2, with TRBD1 matching over 12 bases. The CDR3 covers 17 residues. Germline CDR1 reads WNHNN; CDR2 reads SYGVQD (reference sequence). V gave up 6 bases and J gave up 5 bases; unmatched junction bases: 13.

The chain carries TRBV5-1 and TRBJ2-1, with 10 nucleotides matching TRBD2. With V trimmed by 5 bases and J by 6 bases, 2 bases remained unmatched. This CDR3 region has 13 residues. CDR1 SGHRS and CDR2 YFSETQ come from the germline V gene. CDR3 loop: CASRAGGLNEQFF. For the CDR3, the DNA is TGCGCCAGCAGAGCGGGGGGGCTCAATGAGCAGTTCTTC.

Only one count was recorded for this clone. The chain is built from TRBV19 and TRBJ2-7; D gene ambiguous. Germline CDR1 and CDR2: LNHDA and SQIVND (reference sequence). Trimming removed 5 bases from V and 0 bases from J, with 11 bases in between. This CDR3 contains 14 residues. CDR3 sequence reads: CASSGLASSYEQYF. The DNA of the CDR3 is TGTGCCAGTAGTGGGTTAGCTTCCTCCTACGAGCAGTACTTC.

This clone was seen repeatedly, ten times or more. The V and J genes are TRBV10-3 and TRBJ1-5, with D possibly matching TRBD1 (5 bases). V was pared by 0 bases and J by 7 bases, with 7 bases between. Germline assignment: CDR1 ENHRY and CDR2 SYGVKD. This CDR3 has 13 amino acids. The CDR3 loop is CAISESGGQPQHF. The CDR3 region has the DNA TGTGCCATCAGTGAGTCGGGGGGGCAGCCCCAGCATTTT.

On this clone: An end of the junction does not agree with germline; a read error may underlie this. The V and J genes are TRBV28 and TRBJ1-5; 7 bases are a match to TRBD1. This CDR3 comprises 14 residues. The V gene's germline CDR1 is MDHEN and CDR2 SYDVKM. CDR3 coding DNA: TGTGCCAACAGTGGAGGACAGGTATTTCAGCCCCAGCATTTT. This encodes CANSGGQVFQPQHF.

This clone appeared a single time. The chain has TRBV5-1 and TRBJ2-7; TRBD1 agrees at 7 bases. The germline gives CDR1 SGHRS, CDR2 YFSETQ. This CDR3 region has 16 residues. With 0 bases clipped from V and 1 base from J, the junction kept 7 bases outside the gene matches. As DNA, the CDR3 is TGCGCCAGCAGCTTGGCCCTGACAGGGCCTTCCTACGAGCAGTACTTC. Translating gives CASSLALTGPSYEQYF.